This T cell receptor (beta chain) was identified during a study of OX40 agonist ivuxolimab in advanced cancers. Data came from immunoSEQ multiplex PCR; TCRdb stores just in-frame clones and leaves some out. Of 85,000 to 95,000 clones in the sample, roughly 87% were seen once. Trimming removed 5 bases from V and 0 bases from J, with 5 bases in between. The CDR3 length is 13 residues. The germline CDR1 and CDR2 sequences are SGDLS and YYNGEE. The genes are TRBV9 and TRBJ1-4; D gene ambiguous. The sequence came from an adult with an advanced solid tumor such as melanoma, head and neck, liver or kidney cancer. Sample: CD4+ or CD8+ T cells sorted from blood, taken in a trial of the OX40 agonist ivuxolimab. The CDR3 reads CASSSPTNEKLFF. The CDR3 DNA is TGTGCCAGCAGTTCACCAACTAATGAAAAACTGTTTTTT. The full variable domain, in which reference TRBV9 and TRBJ1-4 provide the parts outside the CDR3, is DSGVTQTPKHLITATGQRVTLRCSPRSGDLSVYWYQQSLDQGLQFLIQYYNGEERAKGNILERFSAQQFPDLHSELNLSSLELGDSALYFCASSSPTNEKLFFGSGTQLSVL.